The 5 T cell receptor beta chains below come from one sample, sequenced in a study of T-cell reconstitution after alpha-beta-depleted transplantation in children. Unique molecular identifiers were incorporated when the TCRbeta library was constructed. TCRdb fed the PCR reads into MiXCR, producing one record per CDR3 protein. The sample has about 110,000 distinct CDR3 sequences; about 21% are singletons. The sequenced sample was PBMCs, mostly from graft donor cells, obtained 180 days after TCRalphabeta/CD19-depleted stem cell transplant. The receptors derive from a male patient aged 2 to 9 who had a stem cell transplant for chronic granulomatous disease, so the T cells may come from the graft donor.

This clonotype has just a few counts. An end of the junction differs from the germline gene, which may be a read error. The rearrangement joins TRBV12-3 or TRBV12-4 to TRBJ1-1, with D perhaps TRBD1 (5 bases). The CDR3 covers 14 residues. The CDR3 here is CASSFGGTNSEAFF. DNA for the CDR3: TGTGCCAGCAGTTTCGGGGGGACGAACTCTGAAGCTTTCTTT.

This clonotype was seen only a few times. V gene TRBV5-1 combines with J gene TRBJ2-5; D tentatively fits TRBD1 or TRBD2 (5 bases each). Per the germline V gene, CDR1 is SGHRS and CDR2 is YFSETQ. The CDR3 has 14 amino acids. V shed 4 bases and J shed 5 bases, with 15 bases lying between them. For the CDR3, the DNA is TGCGCCAGCAGCCTGGCTGGGGGTAAGGAGACCCAGTACTTC. Protein product: CASSLAGGKETQYF.

This clonotype was picked up many times. The chain carries TRBV23-1 and TRBJ2-1; D possibly corresponds to TRBD1 (6 bases). TRBV23-1 is identified as an open reading frame with a role that is uncertain. Between the trimmed V and J ends, which lost 6 bases and 0 bases, there was a span of 9 bases. The CDR3 contains 14 residues. CDR3 nucleotide sequence: TGCGCCAGCAGCGGACAGCGCTCCTACAATGAGCAGTTCTTC. It is translated as CASSGQRSYNEQFF.

There are many counts of this clonotype. The rearrangement uses TRBV29-1 and TRBJ2-3; 11 bases map to TRBD2. Germline V lookup: CDR1 SQVTM, CDR2 ANQGSEA. Trimming took 6 bases from V and 0 from J; bases not matched to a gene: 11. CDR3 length: 17 amino acids. The CDR3: CSVHFPRTSGSTDTQYF. The CDR3 DNA sequence: TGCAGCGTCCATTTCCCGAGGACTAGCGGGAGCACAGATACGCAGTATTTT.

A few counts support this clonotype. This rearrangement joins TRBV20-1 to TRBJ2-1, with 11 bases fitting TRBD2. The CDR3 has 16 residues. Germline V lookup: CDR1 DFQATT, CDR2 SNEGSKA (reference sequence). V gave up 2 bases and J gave up 3 bases; unmatched junction bases: 6. The CDR3 nucleotides read TGCAGTGCTAGAATAGGGACTAGCGGATTCTACAATGAGCAGTTCTTC. It encodes CSARIGTSGFYNEQFF.